The 16 T cell receptor beta chains below were found in one sample sequenced in a study of T cell responses to AZD1222 COVID-19 vaccine. The repertoire was sequenced with immunoSEQ multiplex PCR; TCRdb's copy has only in-frame clones and lacks some. Among 110,000 to 150,000 clones, approximately 90% were seen once, and the ten largest hold 2.8%. The starting material was peripheral blood, obtained on day 0 of AZD1222 vaccination. Receptors were obtained from an adult in good health.

The gene calls are TRBV6-5 and TRBJ1-6; no clear D gene. The CDR3 has 14 amino acids. Germline CDR1 reads MNHEY; CDR2 reads SVGAGI. V lost 2 bases to trimming and J lost 9 bases, with 11 bases between them. The CDR3 nucleotides are TGTGCCAGCAGTTACGCGACCGGGGTTTCACCCCTCCACTTT. Translated: CASSYATGVSPLHF.

The gene calls are TRBV5-5 and TRBJ2-7; D not resolved. The CDR3 is 13 amino acids. The germline V and J ends were trimmed by 4 bases and 1 base, with 9 bases remaining between them. Germline V CDR1 and CDR2: SGHKS, YYEKEE (reference sequence). The CDR3 region is CASSVALSYEQYF. In nucleotides, the CDR3 is TGTGCCAGCAGCGTAGCCTTATCCTACGAGCAGTACTTC. Combining the CDR3 with reference TRBV5-5 and TRBJ2-7 gives the whole variable domain DAGVTQSPTHLIKTRGQQVTLRCSPISGHKSVSWYQQVLGQGPQFIFQYYEKEERGRGNFPDRFSARQFPNYSSELNVNALLLGDSALYLCASSVALSYEQYFGPGTRLTVT.

V and J are TRBV3-1 (or the pseudogene TRBV3-2) and TRBJ1-4; D uncertain. Germline values: CDR1 LGHDT, CDR2 YNNKEL (reference sequence). The CDR3 runs 15 residues. Trimming removed 3 bases from V and 1 base from J, with 9 bases in between. The CDR3 nucleotides read TGTGCCAGCAGCCACGAGTACAGAACTAATGAAAAACTGTTTTTT. Residues: CASSHEYRTNEKLFF.

The gene calls are TRBV7-2 and TRBJ2-7; unclear D gene. The length of the CDR3 is 13 residues. Trimming pared 5 bases from V and 2 bases from J, leaving 10 bases between. The germline gives CDR1 SGHTA, CDR2 FQGNSA. CDR3 nucleotide sequence: TGTGCCAGCAGCCGTGGGCCGGCCTACGAGCAGTACTTC. Its translation is CASSRGPAYEQYF.

The gene calls are TRBV6-2 or TRBV6-3 and TRBJ2-1; 8 nucleotides agree with TRBD2. With V trimmed by 0 bases and J by 4 bases, 8 bases remained unmatched. This CDR3 spans 17 amino acids. Germline CDR1 is MNHEY and CDR2 is SVGEGT. This CDR3 is CASSYSGSGGLYNEQFF. In DNA, the CDR3 is TGTGCCAGCAGTTACTCGGGGAGCGGGGGACTTTACAATGAGCAGTTCTTC.

This clone has just a few counts. The genes are TRBV11-2 and TRBJ1-1; 7 nucleotides align to TRBD1. The V gene's germline CDR1 is SGHAT and CDR2 FQNNGV. Trimming removed 6 bases from V and 1 base from J; junction bases left unmatched: 5. CDR3 length: 14 residues. The CDR3, as DNA: TGTGCCAGCAGGGTGACAGGGCCGAACACTGAAGCTTTCTTT. Its translation: CASRVTGPNTEAFF.

J is TRBJ2-7 and V is TRBV6-1, with D unresolved. V was cut by 4 bases and J by 0 bases, with 16 bases left in between. The CDR3 has 16 amino acids. The germline V gene has CDR1 MNHNS and CDR2 SASEGT. The CDR3: CASSVYTSGFSYEQYF. CDR3 DNA sequence: TGTGCCAGCAGTGTGTACACGTCTGGTTTCTCCTACGAGCAGTACTTC.

The V call is TRBV28, the J call TRBJ1-1, with a tentative D call TRBD1 (5 bases). Germline CDR1 MDHEN, CDR2 SYDVKM. V shed 4 bases and J shed 5 bases, with 23 bases lying between them. The CDR3 covers 17 residues. DNA for the CDR3: TGTGCCAGCAGTTCCCCAGAAGTGAGGGGAGAATGGACTGAAGCTTTCTTT. Protein product: CASSSPEVRGEWTEAFF.

This sequence joins TRBV5-6 and TRBJ2-3; D possibly corresponds to TRBD1 (6 bases). Germline values: CDR1 SGHDT, CDR2 YYEEEE. This CDR3 has 15 residues. The V and J ends lost 4 bases and 1 base respectively, with 13 bases between them. The CDR3 spells CASSGGAGRTDTQYF. The CDR3 nucleotides are TGTGCCAGCAGCGGGGGCGCAGGCCGCACAGATACGCAGTATTTT.

CDR3 sequence (DNA): TGTGCCAGCAGCGGATGGACTAGCCAGAACACAGATACGCAGTATTTT. Translated, it gives CASSGWTSQNTDTQYF. The gene calls are TRBV9 and TRBJ2-3, with TRBD2 matching over 8 bases. The CDR3 extends over 16 amino acids. Germline loops: CDR1 SGDLS, CDR2 YYNGEE. V trimming: 3 bases; J trimming: 2 bases; junction bases outside the gene matches: 8.

The chain recombines TRBV6-2 or TRBV6-3 with TRBJ2-1, with TRBD2 matching over 8 bases. The ends lost 0 bases at V and 10 bases at J; junction bases unmatched: 11. The CDR3 consists of 16 residues. From germline, CDR1 is MNHEY and CDR2 SVGEGT. CDR3 nucleotide sequence: TGTGCCAGCAGTTACTCTCGCGGGGGGACCGAGAGGGAGCAGTTCTTC. It translates to CASSYSRGGTEREQFF.

The V gene is TRBV3-1 (or the pseudogene TRBV3-2), the J gene TRBJ2-4; TRBD2 matches 7 bases. The V and J ends lost 3 bases and 0 bases, in that order; junction bases with no gene match: 5. This CDR3 spans 16 amino acids. The germline V gene has CDR1 LGHDT and CDR2 YNNKEL (reference sequence). CDR3 amino acids: CASSHAGVLAKNIQYF. DNA of the CDR3: TGTGCCAGCAGCCATGCGGGAGTACTAGCCAAAAACATTCAGTACTTC.

This chain joins TRBV5-1 and TRBJ2-5; possible D gene TRBD2, 5 bases. The CDR3 runs 14 residues. Germline CDR1 is SGHRS and CDR2 is YFSETQ. The ends were cut back, 4 bases at V and 5 bases at J, with 15 bases in the middle. CDR3 coding DNA: TGCGCCAGCAGCCCCGACGGGGTCGGGGAGACCCAGTACTTC. Protein: CASSPDGVGETQYF.

The V call is TRBV15, the J call TRBJ2-7, with TRBD2 as a possible D gene (5 bases). The CDR3 is 15 residues long. V was clipped by 3 bases and J by 0 bases, with 12 bases between them. Per the germline V gene, CDR1 is LNHNV and CDR2 is YYDKDF (reference sequence). DNA of the CDR3: TGTGCCACCAGCAGGGACTTAACAGCCTCCTACGAGCAGTACTTC. Amino acids: CATSRDLTASYEQYF.

The chain is built from TRBV4-1 and TRBJ2-3; TRBD2 aligns across 14 bases. V dropped 3 bases and J dropped 0; count of bases not matched to a gene: 8. Looked up from germline, CDR1 is MGHRA and CDR2 is YSYEKL. The CDR3 spans 19 residues. The CDR3 loop is CASSQGLAGVTRSTDTQYF. In DNA, the CDR3 is TGCGCCAGCAGCCAGGGACTAGCGGGAGTTACAAGGAGCACAGATACGCAGTATTTT.

V and J are TRBV2 and TRBJ2-7; D is possibly TRBD1 or TRBD2 (5 bases each). Trimming cost V 8 bases and J 3 bases, with 17 bases left between them. This CDR3 comprises 14 residues. Germline V gene data show CDR1 as SNHLY and CDR2 as FYNNEI. The CDR3 DNA follows: TGTGCCAGCTCCGGGATGGGGACGTTCTACGAGCAGTACTTC. As protein: CASSGMGTFYEQYF. The complete variable domain, with remaining parts taken from reference TRBV2 and TRBJ2-7, reads EPEVTQTPSHQVTQMGQEVILRCVPISNHLYFYWYRQILGQKVEFLVSFYNNEISEKSEIFDDQFSVERPDGSNFTLKIRSTKLEDSAMYFCASSGMGTFYEQYFGPGTRLTVT.